The present T cell receptor (beta chain) was sequenced within a study of vaccination effects on CD4 cells after COVID-19. Of note for this clone: Its antigen remains unknown.

Sequencing was preceded by expansion of antigen-specific CD4+ T cells with viral peptide pools in the ViraFEST assay. The culture ran for approximately 10 days before CD4+ T cells were isolated. Previously uninfected by SARS-CoV-2, the vaccine recipients also showed negative nucleocapsid antibodies. Wells containing two million PBMC each were cultured with around 9.1 IU/ml IL-2 and 8.5 to 10 ug/ml peptides. The method was immunoSEQ multiplex PCR; TCRdb's version includes in-frame clones alone and lacks a portion of them. This sample has about 52,000 clones; 79% occur once, and the top ten carry around 6%. The material was CD4+ T cells from PBMCs cultured with HCoV-OC43 spike peptides, obtained before COVID-19 vaccination. As to subset: HCoV-OC43 spike overlapping peptide pool stimulation. The sequence was collected from a human donor who received a COVID-19 vaccine.

This chain's CDR3 is CASSLEGQGGGEQFF. CDR3 coding DNA: TGCGCCAGCAGCTTGGAGGGACAGGGAGGGGGTGAGCAGTTCTTC. This chain joins TRBV5-1 and TRBJ2-1; 9 bases are a match to TRBD1. With 0 bases clipped from V and 9 bases from J, the junction kept 7 bases outside the gene matches. The CDR3 sequence is 15 residues long. Per germline, CDR1 SGHRS and CDR2 YFSETQ.